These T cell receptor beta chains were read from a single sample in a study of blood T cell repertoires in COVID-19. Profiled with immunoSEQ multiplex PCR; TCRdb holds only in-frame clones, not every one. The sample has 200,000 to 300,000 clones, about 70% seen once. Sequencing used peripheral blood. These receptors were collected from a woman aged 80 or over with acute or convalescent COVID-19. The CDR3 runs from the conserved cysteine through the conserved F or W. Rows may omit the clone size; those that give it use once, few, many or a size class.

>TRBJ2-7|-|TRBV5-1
CASSNVPGGEQYF
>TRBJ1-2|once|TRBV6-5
CASSNLGQGGYTF
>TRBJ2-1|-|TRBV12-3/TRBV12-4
CASSLYNEQFF
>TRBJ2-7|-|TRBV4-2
CASSQSGTSGSGEQYF
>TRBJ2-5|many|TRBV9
CASSVAAGAGQETQYF
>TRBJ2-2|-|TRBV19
CASSTRTPSNTGELFF
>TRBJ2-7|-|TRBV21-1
CASSKPKTSGGFYEQYF
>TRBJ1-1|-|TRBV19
CASSISRDTEAFF
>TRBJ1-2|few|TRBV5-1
CASSLVQGVDGYTF
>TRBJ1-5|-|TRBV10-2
CASSEWALNQPQHF
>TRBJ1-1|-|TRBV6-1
CASSEDYRAGGNTEAFF
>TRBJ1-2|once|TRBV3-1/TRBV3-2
CASSQVGGAGGYTF
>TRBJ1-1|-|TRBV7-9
CASSLRKGATNTEAFF
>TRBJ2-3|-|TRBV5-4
CASREQGASDTQYF
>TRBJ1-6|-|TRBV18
CASGLFFGDSPLHF
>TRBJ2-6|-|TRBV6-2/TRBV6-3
CASSKSQGTGANVLTF
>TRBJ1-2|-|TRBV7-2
CASSQDRGRSLNYGYTF
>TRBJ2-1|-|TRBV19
CASSVIGRASYNEQFF
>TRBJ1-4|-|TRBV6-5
CASRTGTVREKLFF
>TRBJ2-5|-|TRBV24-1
CATSDLRGGQETQYF
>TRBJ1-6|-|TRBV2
CATRGQGDSPLHF
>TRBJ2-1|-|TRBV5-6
CASSLETGKSYNEQFF
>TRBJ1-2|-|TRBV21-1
CASSYGTGYGYTF
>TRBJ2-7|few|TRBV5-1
CASSLSGIHEQYF
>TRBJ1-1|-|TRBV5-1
CASSWGRGLGRNTEAFF
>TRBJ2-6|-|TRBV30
CAWTRGAARRGANVLTF
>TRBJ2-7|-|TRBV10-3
CATLRQGYEQYF
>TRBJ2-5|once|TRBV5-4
CASSRDRRRETQYF
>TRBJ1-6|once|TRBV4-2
CASSQDAGESSYNSPLHF
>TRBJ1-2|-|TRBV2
CASSEGTVYGYTF
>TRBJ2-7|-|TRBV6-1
CASSERREAVYEQYF
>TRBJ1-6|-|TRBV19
CASSDRGPYSPLHF
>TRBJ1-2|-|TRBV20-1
CSARDQGRYTF
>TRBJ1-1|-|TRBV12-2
CARQPGGGLNTEAFF
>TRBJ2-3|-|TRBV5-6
CASSWGTVEMGDTQYF
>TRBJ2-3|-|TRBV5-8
CASSLGNRGSTDTQYF
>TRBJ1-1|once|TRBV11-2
CASRPRTAMNTEAFF
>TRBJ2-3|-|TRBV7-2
CASSAGLRTDTQYF
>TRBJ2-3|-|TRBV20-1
CSASGTSGGTDTQYF
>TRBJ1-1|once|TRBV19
CASSRRTAGHTEAFF
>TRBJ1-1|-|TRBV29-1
CSALTGGPNTEAFF
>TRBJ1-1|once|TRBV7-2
CASSLTGSAGKAFF
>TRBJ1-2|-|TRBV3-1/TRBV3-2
CASSQVGQGAVDLYGYTF
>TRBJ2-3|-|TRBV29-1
CSAGTGGADTQYF
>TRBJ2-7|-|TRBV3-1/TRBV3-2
CASSHGTSGGSYEQYF
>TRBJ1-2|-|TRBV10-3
CAISETGTGYGYTF
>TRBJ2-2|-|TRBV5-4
CASRRGGNTGELFF
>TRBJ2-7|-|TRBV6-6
CASSYSASGMSYEQYF
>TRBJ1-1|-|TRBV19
CASTTDRNTEAFF
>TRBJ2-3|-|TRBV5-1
CASSLAPARGTDTQYF
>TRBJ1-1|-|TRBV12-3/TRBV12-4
CASSLRENTEAFF
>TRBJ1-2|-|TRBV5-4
CASSALDYGYTF
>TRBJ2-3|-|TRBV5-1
CASKFMGQEVSDTQYF
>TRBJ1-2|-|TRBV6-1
CASSEMSGWDSSFYGYTF
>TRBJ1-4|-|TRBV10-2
CASRRTGGGTNEKLFF